This T cell receptor (beta chain) is drawn from a study of a mutant IDH1 vaccine in newly diagnosed glioma. Study summary: There were eight vaccinations for patients, given in weeks 1, 3, 5, 7, 11, 15, 19 and 23. Initiation of the vaccine course occurred 4-6 weeks after radiotherapy alone, or alongside temozolomide cycles. Whole-study findings and limits: Pseudoprogression seemed unrelated to changes in top peripheral T cell clonotypes.

In its sample, this clone was seen once. What it binds is not known. Some clones are missing from TCRdb's copy, which holds only in-frame ones; the method was immunoSEQ multiplex PCR. The table shows roughly 74,000 clones, with 85% occurring only once. The time point denotes: week 23, last vaccination. A 20-mer mutant IDH1 peptide at 300 ug was injected subcutaneously with topical imiquimod. Trimming removed 2 bases from V and 4 bases from J, with 20 bases in between. In germline, CDR1 is MDHEN, CDR2 SYDVKM. CDR3 size: 17 residues. Sample: PBMCs, taken from a glioma patient whose treatment included an IDH1 peptide vaccine. The sequence was collected from a man in his thirties or forties with glioma. Some clones in this sample may be carry-over from other donors' samples. V gene TRBV28 combines with J gene TRBJ1-2; D perhaps matches TRBD1 (5 bases). Here the CDR3 DNA reads TGTGCCAGCAGTTTAGGGGGAATGTGGCAGGGACGCTATGGCTACACCTTC. Protein: CASSLGGMWQGRYGYTF.